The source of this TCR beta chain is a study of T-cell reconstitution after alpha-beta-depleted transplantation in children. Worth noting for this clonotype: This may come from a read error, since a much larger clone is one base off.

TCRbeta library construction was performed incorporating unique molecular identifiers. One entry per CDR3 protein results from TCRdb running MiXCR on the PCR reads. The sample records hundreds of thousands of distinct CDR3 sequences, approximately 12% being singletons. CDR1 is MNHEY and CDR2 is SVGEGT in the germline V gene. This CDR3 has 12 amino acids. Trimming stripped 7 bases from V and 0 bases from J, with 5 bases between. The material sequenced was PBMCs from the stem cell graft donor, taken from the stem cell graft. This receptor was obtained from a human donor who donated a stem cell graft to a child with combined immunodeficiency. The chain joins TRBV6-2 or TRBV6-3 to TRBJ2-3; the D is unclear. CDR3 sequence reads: CASKDSTDTQYF. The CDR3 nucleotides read TGTGCCAGCAAGGACAGCACAGATACGCAGTATTTT.